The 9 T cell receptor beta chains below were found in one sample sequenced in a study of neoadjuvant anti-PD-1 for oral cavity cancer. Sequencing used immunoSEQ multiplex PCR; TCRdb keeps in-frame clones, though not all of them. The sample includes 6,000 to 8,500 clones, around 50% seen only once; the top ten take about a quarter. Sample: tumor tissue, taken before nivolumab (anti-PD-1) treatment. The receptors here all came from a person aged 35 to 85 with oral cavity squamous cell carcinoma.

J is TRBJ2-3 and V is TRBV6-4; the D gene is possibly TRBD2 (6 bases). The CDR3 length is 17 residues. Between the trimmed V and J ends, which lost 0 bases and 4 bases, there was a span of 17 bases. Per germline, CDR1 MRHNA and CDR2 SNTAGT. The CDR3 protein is CASSDSSGTAGPDTQYF. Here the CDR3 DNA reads TGTGCCAGCAGTGACTCATCCGGGACCGCGGGGCCAGATACGCAGTATTTT.

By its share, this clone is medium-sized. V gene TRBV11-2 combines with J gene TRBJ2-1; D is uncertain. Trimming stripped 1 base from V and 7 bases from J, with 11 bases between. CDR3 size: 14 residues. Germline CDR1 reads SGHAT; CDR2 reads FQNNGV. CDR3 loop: CASSLAGRTNEQFF. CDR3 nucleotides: TGTGCCAGCAGCTTAGCGGGTCGAACGAATGAGCAGTTCTTC. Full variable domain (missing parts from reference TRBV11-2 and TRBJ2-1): EAGVAQSPRYKIIEKRQSVAFWCNPISGHATLYWYQQILGQGPKLLIQFQNNGVVDDSQLPKDRFSAERLKGVDSTLKIQPAKLEDSAVYLCASSLAGRTNEQFFGPGTRLTVL.

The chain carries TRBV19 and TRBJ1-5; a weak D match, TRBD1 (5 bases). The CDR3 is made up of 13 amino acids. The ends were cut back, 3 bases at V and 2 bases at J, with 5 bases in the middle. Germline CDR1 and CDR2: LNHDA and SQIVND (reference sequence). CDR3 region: CASSMGGNQPQHF. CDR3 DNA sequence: TGTGCCAGTAGTATGGGGGGCAATCAGCCCCAGCATTTT.

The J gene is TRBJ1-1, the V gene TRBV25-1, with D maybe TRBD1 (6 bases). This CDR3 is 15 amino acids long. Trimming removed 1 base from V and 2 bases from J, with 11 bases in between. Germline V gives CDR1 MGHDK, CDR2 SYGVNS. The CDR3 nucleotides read TGTGCCAGCAGTGAATCGGTCAGGGGTAACACTGAAGCTTTCTTT. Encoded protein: CASSESVRGNTEAFF.

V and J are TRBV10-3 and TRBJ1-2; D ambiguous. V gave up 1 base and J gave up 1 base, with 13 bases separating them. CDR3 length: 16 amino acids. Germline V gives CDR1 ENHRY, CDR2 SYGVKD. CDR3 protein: CAISEFLSEVNYGYTF. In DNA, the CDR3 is TGTGCCATCAGTGAGTTCCTATCGGAGGTTAACTATGGCTACACCTTC.

The CDR3 protein is CASSSHPLNEQFF. The CDR3 coding sequence is TGTGCCAGCAGCTCCCACCCACTCAATGAGCAGTTCTTC. The chain employs TRBV7-9 and TRBJ2-1, with D unresolved. Germline V CDR1 and CDR2: SEHNR, FQNEAQ (reference sequence). This CDR3 contains 13 residues. The ends were cut back, 4 bases at V and 6 bases at J, with 10 bases in the middle.

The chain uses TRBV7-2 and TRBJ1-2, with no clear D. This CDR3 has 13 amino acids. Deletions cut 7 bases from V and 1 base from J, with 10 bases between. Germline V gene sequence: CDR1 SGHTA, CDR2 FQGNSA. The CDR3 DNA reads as TGTGCCAGCACCCCGGGTTTTAACTATGGCTACACCTTC. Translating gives CASTPGFNYGYTF. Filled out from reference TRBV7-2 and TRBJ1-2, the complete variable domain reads GAGVSQSPSNKVTEKGKDVELRCDPISGHTALYWYRQSLGQGLEFLIYFQGNSAPDKSGLPSDRFSAERTGGSVSTLTIQRTQQEDSAVYLCASTPGFNYGYTFGSGTRLTVV.

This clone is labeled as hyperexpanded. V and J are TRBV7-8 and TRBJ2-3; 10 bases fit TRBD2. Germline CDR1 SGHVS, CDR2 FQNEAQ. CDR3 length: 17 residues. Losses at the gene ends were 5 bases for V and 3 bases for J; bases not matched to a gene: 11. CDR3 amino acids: CASSNPSSGGMTDTQYF. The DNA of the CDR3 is TGTGCCAGCAGCAATCCTTCTAGCGGGGGCATGACAGATACGCAGTATTTT. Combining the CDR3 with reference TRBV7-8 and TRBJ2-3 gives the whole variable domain GAGVSQSPRYKVAKRGQDVALRCDPISGHVSLFWYQQALGQGPEFLTYFQNEAQLDKSGLPSDRFFAERPEGSVSTLKIQRTQQEDSAVYLCASSNPSSGGMTDTQYFGPGTRLTVL.

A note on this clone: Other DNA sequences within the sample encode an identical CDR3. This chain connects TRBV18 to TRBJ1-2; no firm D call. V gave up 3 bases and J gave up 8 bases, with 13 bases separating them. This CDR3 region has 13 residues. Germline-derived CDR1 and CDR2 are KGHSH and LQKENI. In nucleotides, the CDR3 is TGTGCCAGCTCACCCCAAGGCCTGGGCGGCTACACCTTC. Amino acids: CASSPQGLGGYTF.